This TCR beta chain originates from a study of T cell repertoires in cytomegalovirus infection. V shed 1 base and J shed 0 bases, with 6 bases lying between them. Germline CDR1 is DFQATT and CDR2 is SNEGSKA (reference sequence). CDR3 length: 14 amino acids. This clonotype showed up many times. TCRdb re-derived calls from the reads in MiXCR, one entry per CDR3 protein. Found here are more than 75,000 distinct CDR3 sequences, roughly 3.5% of them singletons; the top ten hold around 4.9%. The rearrangement joins TRBV20-1 to TRBJ1-4; D is possibly TRBD1 (5 bases). The clonotype was recovered from a human donor in good health (CMV status not recorded). Some clones in this sample may be carry-over from other donors' samples. What was sequenced was PBMCs. CDR3 in DNA: TGCAGTGCTAGAGGGGGGTCAACTAATGAAAAACTGTTTTTT. Its translation is CSARGGSTNEKLFF.